This TCR beta chain was captured by sequencing in a study of monozygotic twins with inflammatory bowel disease. Overall study findings and caveats: For IBD, no single strong associated signal or clonotype was supported. No distinction between different T cell subtypes was possible. With inverse Simpson as the measure, TCRbeta diversity was lower in IBD patients than in healthy co-twins.

One entry per CDR3 protein, without DNA, is what TCRdb gives after re-calling the 5' RACE reads. This listing includes 350,000 to 400,000 distinct CDR3 sequences. Worth noting for this clonotype: Its target is not known.

The CDR3 totals 14 residues. Germline V CDR1 and CDR2: SGHRS, YFSETQ. Sequencing used blood. The receptor's source is a human donor with ulcerative colitis or Crohn's disease, or a healthy co-twin of an affected twin (not recorded which). The J gene is TRBJ1-1, the V gene TRBV5-1; TCRdb indicates TRBD1, and absent DNA this call remains unverified. The CDR3 spells CASSLRDRVAEAFF.